These 19 T cell receptor beta chains share one sample of origin, sequenced in a study of beta chain features in type 1 diabetes. Reverse transcription of all isolated RNA meant that expressed TCRB transcripts were sequenced. Generated by immunoSEQ multiplex PCR, the TCRdb table keeps only in-frame clones and is missing some. Among roughly 330,000 clones listed, 13% were seen once. Broader study findings: Shortening of TCRB CDR3s, moderate but significant, appeared in all four CD4+ subsets of Type 1 diabetes patients.

No antigen has been identified for these receptors. The sample comprised naive CD4+ T cells from blood. The origin of the receptors is a woman between 18 and 29 years old with type 1 diabetes.

V and J are TRBV14 and TRBJ2-3; D might be TRBD2 (6 bases). The CDR3 is 14 residues long. V was pared by 9 bases and J by 6 bases, with 19 bases between. Germline CDR1 and CDR2: SGHDN and FVKESK. CDR3 sequence (DNA): TGTGCCAGGACTAGAGGCCTCGGGGCGGATACGCAGTATTTT. Translation gives CARTRGLGADTQYF.

The gene calls are TRBV18 and TRBJ2-5; the D gene is possibly TRBD2 (5 bases). The CDR3 contains 15 residues. Trimming removed 2 bases from V and 1 base from J, with 11 bases in between. Germline V gene data show CDR1 as KGHSH and CDR2 as LQKENI. The CDR3 nucleotides read TGTGCCAGCTCACCAGTTGCAGGACTCCAAGAGACCCAGTACTTC. This encodes CASSPVAGLQETQYF.

Only a few counts were recorded for this clone. The V and J genes are TRBV28 and TRBJ1-2; D is unclear. Germline CDR1 MDHEN, CDR2 SYDVKM. With 3 bases removed from V and 3 bases from J, the gap between germline ends came to 8 bases. The CDR3 is made up of 13 amino acids. This CDR3 is CASSFANDYGYTF. The CDR3 DNA follows: TGTGCCAGCAGTTTCGCTAATGACTATGGCTACACCTTC.

This clone was recorded a few times. The gene calls are TRBV7-6 and TRBJ1-2, with a possible D match to TRBD1 (6 bases). The CDR3 is 16 amino acids. Trimming took 0 bases from V and 4 from J, leaving 15 bases between them. Germline CDR1 reads SGHVS; CDR2 reads FNYEAQ. The CDR3 loop reads CASSLAPDQGLYGYTF. Written as DNA, the CDR3 is TGTGCCAGCAGCTTAGCGCCCGACCAGGGGCTCTATGGCTACACCTTC.

The chain joins TRBV18 to TRBJ2-6, with D perhaps TRBD2 (8 bases). The germline V gene has CDR1 KGHSH and CDR2 LQKENI. V shed 3 bases and J shed 2 bases, with 20 bases lying between them. This CDR3 region has 19 residues. The CDR3 protein is CASSPPRGGQTPGANVLTF. CDR3 DNA sequence: TGTGCCAGCTCACCCCCTCGGGGGGGACAGACTCCTGGGGCCAACGTCCTGACTTTC.

The chain links TRBV7-3 to TRBJ2-5; D possibly corresponds to TRBD2 (7 bases). The CDR3 is 14 residues long. Per germline, CDR1 SGHTA and CDR2 FQGTGA. With 4 bases removed from V and 5 bases from J, the gap between germline ends came to 14 bases. The CDR3 DNA follows: TGTGCCAGCAGCTGGGGGGGCATGAGGGAGACCCAGTACTTC. Translating it yields CASSWGGMRETQYF.

The chain employs TRBV19 and TRBJ2-3; 7 bases are shared with TRBD2. Germline V lookup: CDR1 LNHDA, CDR2 SQIVND (reference sequence). This CDR3 contains 14 residues. Trimming took 3 bases from V and 3 from J; bases not matched to a gene: 3. CDR3 in amino acids: CASSIAGATDTQYF. DNA for the CDR3: TGTGCCAGTAGTATTGCGGGAGCAACAGATACGCAGTATTTT.

V and J are TRBV6-5 and TRBJ2-1; 7 nucleotides align to TRBD1. CDR1 MNHEY and CDR2 SVGAGI come from the germline V gene. The CDR3 sequence is 15 residues long. V lost 6 bases to trimming and J lost 6 bases; unmatched junction nucleotides: 11. The CDR3 is CASSPTGVLGNEQFF. Written as DNA, the CDR3 is TGTGCCAGCAGCCCAACAGGGGTCCTAGGCAATGAGCAGTTCTTC.

This clone was seen a handful of times. The V call is TRBV18, the J call TRBJ2-1; 9 bases are a match to TRBD2. With V trimmed by 3 bases and J by 9 bases, 9 bases remained unmatched. Germline lookup yields CDR1 KGHSH and CDR2 LQKENI. The CDR3 runs 15 residues. CDR3 protein: CASSPLAGTNSEQFF. For the CDR3, the DNA is TGTGCCAGCTCACCGCTAGCGGGAACAAATTCTGAGCAGTTCTTC. The complete variable domain, with remaining parts taken from reference TRBV18 and TRBJ2-1, reads NAGVMQNPRHLVRRRGQEARLRCSPMKGHSHVYWYRQLPEEGLKFMVYLQKENIIDESGMPKERFSAEFPKEGPSILRIQQVVRGDSAAYFCASSPLAGTNSEQFFGPGTRLTVL.

This clone came up once. The rearrangement uses TRBV6-5 and TRBJ2-7, with 8 bases lining up with TRBD1. The CDR3 has 14 amino acids. After removal of 6 bases from V and 3 bases from J, the junction contained 7 bases not matched to a gene. Germline V gene lookup returns CDR1 MNHEY and CDR2 SVGAGI. The DNA of the CDR3 is TGTGCCAGCAGCAGGGACAGGATGAACTACGAGCAGTACGTC. Translated, it gives CASSRDRMNYEQYV.

The chain links TRBV2 to TRBJ1-2; D unclear. The CDR3 has 13 residues. The V end was cut by 3 bases, the J end by 7 bases, with 12 bases between. Looked up from germline, CDR1 is SNHLY and CDR2 is FYNNEI. For the CDR3, the DNA is TGTGCCAGCAGTGATTCTGGAGGAGGTGGCTACACCTTC. Protein: CASSDSGGGGYTF. The complete variable domain, with remaining parts taken from reference TRBV2 and TRBJ1-2, reads EPEVTQTPSHQVTQMGQEVILRCVPISNHLYFYWYRQILGQKVEFLVSFYNNEISEKSEIFDDQFSVERPDGSNFTLKIRSTKLEDSAMYFCASSDSGGGGYTFGSGTRLTVV.

This clone has more than one count but fewer than ten. J is TRBJ1-1 and V is TRBV11-2; D uncertain. The germline V gene has CDR1 SGHAT and CDR2 FQNNGV. This CDR3 has 15 residues. Trimming pared 3 bases from V and 1 base from J, leaving 12 bases between. The CDR3 here is CASSFNREANTEAFF. The CDR3 DNA is TGTGCCAGCAGCTTTAATCGCGAGGCGAACACTGAAGCTTTCTTT.

The chain combines TRBV29-1 with TRBJ1-2; 9 nucleotides align to TRBD1. The CDR3 contains 11 residues. CDR1 and CDR2 (germline): SQVTM, ANQGSEA. The trim removed 4 bases at V and 8 bases at J, leaving 2 bases unmatched. CDR3: CSVGTGVGYTF. CDR3 DNA: TGCAGCGTTGGGACAGGGGTAGGCTACACCTTC. The whole variable domain, remainder taken from reference TRBV29-1 and TRBJ1-2, is SAVISQKPSRDICQRGTSLTIQCQVDSQVTMMFWYRQQPGQSLTLIATANQGSEATYESGFVIDKFPISRPNLTFSTLTVSNMSPEDSSIYLCSVGTGVGYTFGSGTRLTVV.

The gene calls are TRBV5-6 and TRBJ2-7, with a weak D call TRBD2 (6 bases). Germline lookup yields CDR1 SGHDT and CDR2 YYEEEE. This CDR3 is built from 12 residues. V was shortened by 2 bases and J by 9 bases, with 12 bases between the two germline ends. CDR3 loop: CASSLGSGAQYV. As DNA, the CDR3 is TGTGCCAGCAGCTTAGGTTCGGGAGCGCAGTACGTC.

This clone came up a few times. This chain joins TRBV30 and TRBJ2-1, with TRBD2 matching over 10 bases. Germline assignment: CDR1 GTSNPN and CDR2 SVGIG (reference sequence). The junction had 2 bases not matched to a gene; V was cut back by 2 bases and J by 4 bases. CDR3 length: 14 amino acids. The DNA of the CDR3 is TGTGCCTGGAGTCCGACTAGCGGGTACAATGAGCAGTTCTTC. The encoded protein is CAWSPTSGYNEQFF. The full variable domain, with the rest looked up from reference TRBV30 and TRBJ2-1, is SQTIHQWPATLVQPVGSPLSLECTVEGTSNPNLYWYRQAAGRGLQLLFYSVGIGQISSEVPQNLSASRPQDRQFILSSKKLLLSDSGFYLCAWSPTSGYNEQFFGPGTRLTVL.

V and J are TRBV23-1 and TRBJ2-7; TRBD2 matches 9 bases. TRBV23-1 is given ORF status, its function remaining uncertain. The V gene end was trimmed by 7 bases and the J gene end by 5 bases; junction bases not matched to a gene: 9. There are 14 residues in the CDR3. The CDR3 sequence: CASTLSGSVNEQYV. CDR3 bases: TGCGCCAGCACCCTTAGCGGGAGTGTCAACGAGCAGTACGTC.

The CDR3 nucleotides read TGTGCCATCAGGGAGACCGGAGCCTACGAGCAGTACGTC. It yields the protein CAIRETGAYEQYV. This chain joins TRBV10-3 and TRBJ2-7; D gene ambiguous. Per the germline V gene, CDR1 is ENHRY and CDR2 is SYGVKD. This CDR3 is 13 amino acids long. V was shortened by 6 bases and J by 2 bases, with 11 bases between the two germline ends.

This clone appeared a few times. The rearrangement uses TRBV19 and TRBJ2-1; TRBD1 matches 8 bases. CDR3 length equals 13 residues. After removal of 4 bases from V and 12 bases from J, the junction contained 8 bases not matched to a gene. CDR1 and CDR2 (germline): LNHDA, SQIVND (reference sequence). This CDR3 reads CASSTGQGQRQFF. The DNA for the CDR3 is TGTGCCAGTAGTACAGGACAGGGTCAGAGGCAGTTCTTC.

This clone showed up just a few times. This chain joins TRBV5-4 and TRBJ2-5; TRBD2 matches at 9 bases. Germline values: CDR1 SGHNT, CDR2 YYREEE (reference sequence). The CDR3 has 15 residues. The J segment lost 2 bases and the V segment lost 0 bases, leaving 2 bases of the junction unmatched. The CDR3 loop is CASSLASGIQETQYF. CDR3 DNA: TGTGCCAGCAGCTTGGCTAGCGGGATACAAGAGACCCAGTACTTC.